This record covers a single TCR beta chain. Its specificity is unknown. The treatment denotes: 19 received Ad26.COV2.S at low or high dose, single or two shots; 5 received placebo; per-sample allocation not given. At day 63 after the first vaccine or placebo injection, samples were drawn. Profiling relied on immunoSEQ multiplex PCR, and the TCRdb table lists in-frame clones only, not all of them. The table lists around 300,000 clones, roughly 90% of them singletons. This record comes from a study of Ad26.COV2.S vaccination and SARS-CoV-2 variants. Overall study: Vaccine-arm donor from the placebo-controlled COV1001 Ad26.COV2.S trial. The authors gave Ad26.COV2.S intramuscularly, either once or twice 56 days apart. Study-level findings and limits: Total responses of T cells may have been underestimated by the analyses of TCR breadth and depth.

Trimming cost V 1 base and J 5 bases, with 14 bases left between them. The CDR3 has 15 amino acids. Per the germline V gene, CDR1 is SGHTA and CDR2 is FQGNSA. Here the sequenced sample was peripheral blood, taken in a trial of Ad26.COV2.S vaccine versus placebo. This TCR came from a person between 18 and 65 years old who received the Ad26.COV2.S COVID-19 vaccine or a placebo. The chain links TRBV7-2 to TRBJ2-5; D is unresolved. CDR3 loop: CASSLVLGIWETQYF. As DNA, the CDR3 is TGTGCCAGCAGCTTAGTTCTGGGAATCTGGGAGACCCAGTACTTC.